A single sample gave rise to the 31 T cell receptor beta chains below, sequenced in a study of blood T cell repertoires in COVID-19. Generated by immunoSEQ multiplex PCR, the TCRdb table keeps only in-frame clones and is missing some. This sample has about 180,000 clones; roughly 90% occur once, and the top ten carry less than 25%. The specimen sequenced was peripheral blood. The receptors were gathered from a man between 65 and 85 years old with active or convalescent COVID-19.

A single count supports this clone. The rearrangement links TRBV3-1 (or the pseudogene TRBV3-2) to TRBJ2-1, with a possible D match to TRBD2 (6 bases). Trimming removed 3 bases from V and 12 bases from J, with 9 bases in between. The CDR3 sequence is 11 residues long. Germline V gives CDR1 LGHDT, CDR2 YNNKEL (reference sequence). CDR3 sequence reads: CASSHRTMQFF. The CDR3 DNA reads TGTGCCAGCAGCCACCGGACTATGCAGTTCTTC.

The J gene is TRBJ2-1, the V gene TRBV2, with D unresolved. Germline V gives CDR1 SNHLY, CDR2 FYNNEI. V lost 5 bases and J lost 0, with 11 bases in between. The CDR3 sequence is 15 residues long. The CDR3 reads CASSQSPGSYNEQFF. CDR3 coding DNA: TGTGCCAGCAGTCAAAGCCCTGGCTCCTACAATGAGCAGTTCTTC.

The J gene is TRBJ1-1, the V gene TRBV10-3; tentatively, D is TRBD1 (5 bases). V was shortened by 6 bases and J by 0 bases, with 8 bases between the two germline ends. There are 13 residues in the CDR3. The germline CDR1 and CDR2 sequences are ENHRY and SYGVKD. The CDR3, as DNA: TGTGCCATCAGAGGGGCCATGAACACTGAAGCTTTCTTT. As protein: CAIRGAMNTEAFF.

This chain uses TRBV7-3 with TRBJ2-2; TRBD2 matches at 7 bases. Trimming took 0 bases from V and 7 from J; bases not matched to a gene: 8. The CDR3 totals 16 residues. Germline V gives CDR1 SGHTA, CDR2 FQGTGA. DNA of the CDR3: TGTGCCAGCAGCTTAACAAGAAGCGGGAAGGGCGGGGAGCTGTTTTTT. Encoded protein: CASSLTRSGKGGELFF.

The chain has TRBV29-1 and TRBJ1-3; the D is unclear. There are 13 residues in the CDR3. Germline CDR1 is SQVTM and CDR2 is ANQGSEA. V gave up 5 bases and J gave up 3 bases, with 11 bases separating them. The CDR3 DNA follows: TGCAGCGTTAGTAACCGGGATGGAAACACCATATATTTT. Encoded protein: CSVSNRDGNTIYF.

The CDR3 DNA reads as TGTGCCAGCAGTTTTGGGACAGGGTATGGCAATCAGCCCCAGCATTTT. Its translation is CASSFGTGYGNQPQHF. The chain employs TRBV28 and TRBJ1-5; 9 nucleotides agree with TRBD1. The V and J ends lost 3 bases and 2 bases, in that order; junction bases with no gene match: 5. The CDR3 runs 16 residues. Germline loops: CDR1 MDHEN, CDR2 SYDVKM.

The chain links TRBV19 to TRBJ1-1; no clear D. The CDR3 runs 13 residues. Germline V lookup: CDR1 LNHDA, CDR2 SQIVND (reference sequence). Trimming cost V 6 bases and J 1 base, with 9 bases left between them. The CDR3 loop reads CASSRTPNTEAFF. CDR3 DNA: TGTGCCAGTAGCCGTACACCGAACACTGAAGCTTTCTTT.

The chain is built from TRBV28 and TRBJ2-1; tentatively, D is TRBD2 (5 bases). The CDR3 extends over 16 amino acids. CDR1 and CDR2 (germline): MDHEN, SYDVKM. Trimming took off 6 bases at V and 0 bases at J, with 15 bases between the two ends. The CDR3 protein is CASRGPRGSSYNEQFF. CDR3 DNA: TGTGCCAGCAGGGGTCCTCGGGGAAGCTCCTACAATGAGCAGTTCTTC.

The chain uses TRBV19 and TRBJ2-7, with TRBD1 as a possible D gene (6 bases). The V end lost 3 bases, the J end lost 0 bases, and 12 bases lay between the germline ends. This CDR3 region has 15 residues. Germline assignment: CDR1 LNHDA and CDR2 SQIVND (reference sequence). The CDR3, as DNA: TGTGCCAGTAGTATCAGGACAGCGAGCTCCTACGAGCAGTACTTC. Amino acids: CASSIRTASSYEQYF.

The DNA for the CDR3 is TGTGCCAGCAGCCCCGAGGGGGGGAACTATGGCTACACCTTC. Its protein is CASSPEGGNYGYTF. The V gene is TRBV6-5, the J gene TRBJ1-2; tentatively, D is TRBD1 (6 bases). The CDR3 extends over 14 amino acids. Trimming removed 6 bases from V and 2 bases from J, with 13 bases in between. CDR1 is MNHEY, CDR2 SVGAGI, per germline.

The CDR3 nucleotides read TGTGCCACCAGCAGAACCGGACAGGGGTGGAACCAGCCCCAGCATTTT. Translated: CATSRTGQGWNQPQHF. This chain connects TRBV15 to TRBJ1-5, with 9 bases that match TRBD1. Germline values: CDR1 LNHNV, CDR2 YYDKDF (reference sequence). The V and J ends lost 2 bases and 7 bases, in that order; junction bases with no gene match: 9. The CDR3 totals 16 residues.

The J gene is TRBJ2-7, the V gene TRBV29-1; 7 nucleotides align to TRBD2. Germline V gives CDR1 SQVTM, CDR2 ANQGSEA. J was trimmed by 7 bases and V by 3 bases; bases with no gene match: 6. There are 12 residues in the CDR3. CDR3 loop: CSVDGGTGEQYF. In nucleotides, the CDR3 is TGCAGCGTTGACGGGGGGACTGGGGAGCAGTACTTC.

The CDR3 protein is CASSLGGSQETQYF. Written as DNA, the CDR3 is TGTGCCAGCAGTTTGGGCGGGAGCCAAGAGACCCAGTACTTC. The chain combines TRBV28 with TRBJ2-5; 7 bases align to TRBD2. This CDR3 is built from 14 residues. The germline gives CDR1 MDHEN, CDR2 SYDVKM. With V trimmed by 3 bases and J by 1 base, 2 bases remained unmatched.

The CDR3 bases are TGTGCCAGCAGCTTTGGGGGGGACAGGGTATTACAGCCCCAGCATTTT. Its protein is CASSFGGDRVLQPQHF. The chain employs TRBV5-8 and TRBJ1-5; 9 nucleotides agree with TRBD1. V shed 2 bases, J shed 7 bases, and the junction held 10 bases outside the gene matches. The CDR3 loop spans 16 amino acids. Germline V gene lookup returns CDR1 SGHTS and CDR2 YDEGEE.

The chain employs TRBV6-2 or TRBV6-3 and TRBJ1-1, with 7 bases matching TRBD1. CDR1 is MNHEY, CDR2 SVGEGT, per germline. CDR3 length: 13 amino acids. The junction had 3 bases not matched to a gene; V was cut back by 4 bases and J by 4 bases. This CDR3 reads CASSSTGVTEAFF. CDR3 sequence (DNA): TGTGCCAGCAGTTCCACAGGGGTCACTGAAGCTTTCTTT.

V and J are TRBV5-6 and TRBJ2-2; the D is unclear. The CDR3 has 13 amino acids. Trimming took off 0 bases at V and 7 bases at J, with 7 bases between the two ends. Germline lookup yields CDR1 SGHDT and CDR2 YYEEEE. CDR3: CASSLARRGELFF. CDR3 DNA sequence: TGTGCCAGCAGCTTGGCTAGACGCGGGGAGCTGTTTTTT.

A few counts support this clone. The chain is built from TRBV7-2 and TRBJ1-3, with D possibly being TRBD1 (6 bases). Germline V gene sequence: CDR1 SGHTA, CDR2 FQGNSA. CDR3 length: 16 residues. The V gene lost 7 bases and the J gene lost 0 bases, with 16 bases spanning the gap. Here the CDR3 reads CASTDRAGSSGNTIYF. The CDR3 DNA is TGTGCCAGCACGGACAGAGCAGGTAGCTCTGGAAACACCATATATTTT. Full variable domain (missing parts from reference TRBV7-2 and TRBJ1-3): GAGVSQSPSNKVTEKGKDVELRCDPISGHTALYWYRQSLGQGLEFLIYFQGNSAPDKSGLPSDRFSAERTGGSVSTLTIQRTQQEDSAVYLCASTDRAGSSGNTIYFGEGSWLTVV.

This clone was found once. The chain joins TRBV29-1 to TRBJ2-1; 12 nucleotides match TRBD1. The CDR3 runs 14 residues. CDR1 is SQVTM, CDR2 ANQGSEA, per germline. J was trimmed by 7 bases and V by 1 base; bases with no gene match: 2. The CDR3 DNA reads TGCAGCGTTGAAGGGGGACAGGGGGCAAATGAGCAGTTCTTC. Translated: CSVEGGQGANEQFF.

The CDR3 is CASSEARRTVESYTF. Written as DNA, the CDR3 is TGTGCCAGCAGTGAAGCGAGGAGGACAGTAGAAAGCTACACCTTC. The chain uses TRBV2 and TRBJ1-2; D might be TRBD1 (6 bases). The CDR3 is made up of 15 amino acids. Germline CDR1 and CDR2: SNHLY and FYNNEI. V was clipped by 0 bases and J by 9 bases, with 17 bases between them.

CDR3 bases: TGCGCCAGCAGCCAGTCCTGGGACAGTGCTAACTATGGCTACACCTTC. Its protein is CASSQSWDSANYGYTF. J is TRBJ1-2 and V is TRBV4-3; 7 bases agree with TRBD1. CDR1 is LGHNA and CDR2 is YSLEER in the germline V gene. V was clipped by 3 bases and J by 0 bases; unmatched bases: 7. The CDR3 runs 16 residues.

This chain joins TRBV5-4 and TRBJ1-1, with 9 bases lining up with TRBD1. Per germline, CDR1 SGHNT and CDR2 YYREEE (reference sequence). The CDR3 runs to 15 residues. J gave up 6 bases and V 5 bases, and 11 bases lay outside the gene matches. The CDR3 DNA sequence: TGTGCCAGCAGTTCTGGTCGGACAGGGGCTTCTGAAGCTTTCTTT. It encodes CASSSGRTGASEAFF.

The V gene is TRBV4-3, the J gene TRBJ1-2, with D possibly TRBD1 on 5 matching bases. V was pared by 1 base and J by 3 bases, with 9 bases between. CDR1 and CDR2 (germline): LGHNA, YSLEER. The CDR3 spans 14 residues. The CDR3 region has the DNA TGCGCCAGCAGCCAAGGAACAGGTTACTATGGCTACACCTTC. It translates to CASSQGTGYYGYTF.

The V gene is TRBV2, the J gene TRBJ1-3; D is perhaps TRBD1 (5 bases). From germline, CDR1 is SNHLY and CDR2 FYNNEI. This CDR3 is 16 amino acids long. V was cut by 4 bases and J by 3 bases, with 16 bases left in between. This CDR3 reads CASSGSGLLFGNTIYF. The CDR3 DNA follows: TGTGCCAGCAGTGGCTCAGGGCTGCTATTTGGAAACACCATATATTTT.

The V call is TRBV7-9, the J call TRBJ2-5; TRBD2 agrees at 9 bases. The germline gives CDR1 SEHNR, CDR2 FQNEAQ (reference sequence). The CDR3 runs 13 residues. The CDR3 sequence is CAAQGLAGETQYF. The DNA of the CDR3 is TGTGCAGCACAGGGACTAGCAGGGGAGACCCAGTACTTC. The full variable domain, completed using reference TRBV7-9 and TRBJ2-5, is DTGVSQNPRHKITKRGQNVTFRCDPISEHNRLYWYRQTLGQGPEFLTYFQNEAQLEKSRLLSDRFSAERPKGSFSTLEIQRTEQGDSAMYLCAAQGLAGETQYFGPGTRLLVL.

The DNA for the CDR3 is TGTGCCAGCAGCTTCCTAGCCCTAACCTACGAGCAGTACTTC. Translating gives CASSFLALTYEQYF. The chain combines TRBV7-3 with TRBJ2-7; D is perhaps TRBD2 (5 bases). The CDR3 sequence is 14 residues long. The germline V gene has CDR1 SGHTA and CDR2 FQGTGA. V lost 3 bases to trimming and J lost 2 bases, with 11 bases between them.

This sequence joins TRBV10-1 and TRBJ1-3; D possibly corresponds to TRBD1 (5 bases). CDR1 WNHNN and CDR2 SYGVQD come from the germline V gene (reference sequence). The CDR3 has 14 residues. V was clipped by 5 bases and J by 1 base, with 9 bases between them. CDR3 amino acids: CASSSGTSGNTIYF. Here the CDR3 DNA reads TGCGCCAGCAGTTCCGGGACTTCTGGAAACACCATATATTTT.

The rearrangement joins TRBV6-6 to TRBJ2-7, with D unresolved. The CDR3 runs to 14 residues. Looked up from germline, CDR1 is MNHNY and CDR2 is SVGAGI (reference sequence). Trimming cost V 2 bases and J 3 bases, with 11 bases left between them. CDR3 in amino acids: CASSYGQANYEQYF. The CDR3 nucleotides read TGTGCCAGCAGTTACGGGCAGGCCAACTACGAGCAGTACTTC.

The chain has TRBV4-3 and TRBJ2-5; D possibly corresponds to TRBD2 (7 bases). The CDR3 spans 16 residues. Germline lookup yields CDR1 LGHNA and CDR2 YSLEER. V shed 0 bases and J shed 4 bases, with 15 bases lying between them. CDR3 amino acids: CASSQDLQGRGETQYF. The DNA of the CDR3 is TGCGCCAGCAGCCAAGATCTTCAGGGGAGGGGAGAGACCCAGTACTTC.

CDR3 nucleotide sequence: TGTGCCAGTAGTACGGGACTAGCGGGAGGGAGGGCAAACAATGAGCAGTTCTTC. This encodes CASSTGLAGGRANNEQFF. The chain joins TRBV19 to TRBJ2-1, with 16 bases matching TRBD2. The J segment lost 5 bases and the V segment lost 4 bases, leaving 8 bases of the junction unmatched. The CDR3 is made up of 18 amino acids. Germline CDR1 is LNHDA and CDR2 is SQIVND (reference sequence).

This chain joins TRBV7-6 and TRBJ2-7; TRBD1 matches at 7 bases. The V and J ends lost 6 bases and 3 bases, in that order; junction bases with no gene match: 8. This CDR3 has 14 amino acids. The germline V gene has CDR1 SGHVS and CDR2 FNYEAQ. For the CDR3, the DNA is TGTGCCAGCAGTCGAGACAGGGATGACTACGAGCAGTACTTC. Protein: CASSRDRDDYEQYF.

V gene TRBV4-1 combines with J gene TRBJ2-5, with 8 bases aligning to TRBD2. V lost 2 bases to trimming and J lost 2 bases; unmatched junction nucleotides: 10. Per germline, CDR1 MGHRA and CDR2 YSYEKL. The length of the CDR3 is 17 residues. In DNA form, the CDR3 reads TGCGCCAGCAGCCAAAACCCCGGACTAGCAAGTCAAGAGACCCAGTACTTC. It yields the protein CASSQNPGLASQETQYF.